The 10 T cell receptor beta chains below come from one sample, sequenced in a study of neurological immune-mediated disorders. In TCRdb, the 5' RACE reads were re-called with MiXCR into one record per CDR3 protein. This sample has roughly 53,000 distinct CDR3 sequences; 7% to 10% occur once, and the top ten carry 1.9%. Indicated time point: longitudinal time-point 3. Sequenced input: PBMCs. These receptors all stem from a woman in her thirties or forties in good health.

This clonotype was seen at least ten times. The chain employs TRBV7-6 and TRBJ2-3, with 12 bases aligning to TRBD2. The germline V gene encodes CDR1 SGHVS and CDR2 FNYEAQ. This CDR3 region has 16 residues. The J segment lost 8 bases and the V segment lost 1 base, leaving 7 bases of the junction unmatched. Written as DNA, the CDR3 is TGTGCCAGCAGCTTAGAAGCTAGCGGGGGGGCCGGTACGCAGTATTTT. Residues: CASSLEASGGAGTQYF.

The sample holds many counts of this clonotype. V is TRBV29-1 and J is TRBJ1-1, with a possible D match to TRBD1 (5 bases). Deletions cut 6 bases from V and 0 bases from J, with 11 bases between. In germline, CDR1 is SQVTM, CDR2 ANQGSEA. CDR3 length: 13 amino acids. The CDR3 DNA reads TGCAGCGTAAGGGGACGGATGAACACTGAAGCTTTCTTT. It encodes CSVRGRMNTEAFF.

CDR3 in amino acids: CASSDSYGTGEQYF. The CDR3 nucleotides read TGTGCCAGCAGTGACTCGTATGGGACAGGCGAGCAGTACTTC. This rearrangement joins TRBV6-4 to TRBJ2-7, with 8 bases matching TRBD1. The J segment lost 6 bases and the V segment lost 0 bases, leaving 4 bases of the junction unmatched. There are 14 residues in the CDR3. CDR1 and CDR2 from the germline V gene are MRHNA and SNTAGT.

This clonotype was detected a few times. The chain has TRBV6-5 and TRBJ2-7; possible D gene TRBD1, 6 bases. The CDR3 is made up of 13 amino acids. The germline V gene encodes CDR1 MNHEY and CDR2 SVGAGI. The V end lost 7 bases, the J end lost 3 bases, and 13 bases lay between the germline ends. CDR3 in DNA: TGTGCCAGCAAAAAGGGGGAGCTCTACGAGCAGTACTTC. This encodes CASKKGELYEQYF.

This clonotype was picked up many times. The V call is TRBV10-3, the J call TRBJ1-5, with 9 positions matching TRBD1. This CDR3 spans 15 amino acids. The V gene's germline CDR1 is ENHRY and CDR2 SYGVKD. The J segment lost 6 bases and the V segment lost 6 bases, leaving 9 bases of the junction unmatched. CDR3 sequence: CAISPGQGNSQPQHF. The CDR3 nucleotides read TGTGCCATCAGCCCGGGACAGGGTAACAGTCAGCCCCAGCATTTT.

This chain uses TRBV12-3 or TRBV12-4 with TRBJ1-1, with D uncertain. This CDR3 region has 13 residues. Between the trimmed V and J ends, which lost 2 bases and 8 bases, there was a span of 12 bases. The CDR3 region has the DNA TGTGCCAGCAGTTTAAGGCCGCAGTACGAAGCTTTCTTT. This sequence encodes CASSLRPQYEAFF.

This clonotype was seen at least ten times. The chain joins TRBV11-1 to TRBJ2-5; 7 nucleotides align to TRBD1. This CDR3 is 15 amino acids long. The V and J ends lost 6 bases and 7 bases, in that order; junction bases with no gene match: 14. The V gene's germline CDR1 is SGHAT and CDR2 FQDESV (reference sequence). The CDR3 sequence is CASSPGQDPIWTQYF. DNA of the CDR3: TGTGCCAGCAGTCCCGGACAGGACCCAATTTGGACCCAGTACTTC.

This clonotype was seen ten or more times. The CDR3 is CSALETGRYGYTF. DNA for the CDR3: TGCAGCGCGCTAGAAACAGGGCGCTATGGCTACACCTTC. The chain combines TRBV29-1 with TRBJ1-2; possibly TRBD1 for D (6 bases). The V gene's germline CDR1 is SQVTM and CDR2 ANQGSEA. The CDR3 has 13 residues. Between the trimmed V and J ends, which lost 7 bases and 4 bases, there was a span of 16 bases.

This chain links TRBV29-1 with TRBJ2-3, with 7 bases that match TRBD1. V trimming: 4 bases; J trimming: 0 bases; junction bases outside the gene matches: 4. Germline V gives CDR1 SQVTM, CDR2 ANQGSEA. This CDR3 is built from 14 residues. The CDR3 DNA sequence: TGCAGCGTTGCACAGGGGTATAGCACAGATACGCAGTATTTT. It yields the protein CSVAQGYSTDTQYF.

This clonotype was observed many times. The chain combines TRBV7-2 with TRBJ2-7, with D tentatively TRBD1 (6 bases). CDR3 length: 14 residues. Trimming removed 5 bases from V and 3 bases from J, with 14 bases in between. Germline lookup yields CDR1 SGHTA and CDR2 FQGNSA. CDR3 protein: CASSRSTGFYEQYF. The CDR3, as DNA: TGTGCCAGCAGCCGGTCAACAGGGTTCTACGAGCAGTACTTC.